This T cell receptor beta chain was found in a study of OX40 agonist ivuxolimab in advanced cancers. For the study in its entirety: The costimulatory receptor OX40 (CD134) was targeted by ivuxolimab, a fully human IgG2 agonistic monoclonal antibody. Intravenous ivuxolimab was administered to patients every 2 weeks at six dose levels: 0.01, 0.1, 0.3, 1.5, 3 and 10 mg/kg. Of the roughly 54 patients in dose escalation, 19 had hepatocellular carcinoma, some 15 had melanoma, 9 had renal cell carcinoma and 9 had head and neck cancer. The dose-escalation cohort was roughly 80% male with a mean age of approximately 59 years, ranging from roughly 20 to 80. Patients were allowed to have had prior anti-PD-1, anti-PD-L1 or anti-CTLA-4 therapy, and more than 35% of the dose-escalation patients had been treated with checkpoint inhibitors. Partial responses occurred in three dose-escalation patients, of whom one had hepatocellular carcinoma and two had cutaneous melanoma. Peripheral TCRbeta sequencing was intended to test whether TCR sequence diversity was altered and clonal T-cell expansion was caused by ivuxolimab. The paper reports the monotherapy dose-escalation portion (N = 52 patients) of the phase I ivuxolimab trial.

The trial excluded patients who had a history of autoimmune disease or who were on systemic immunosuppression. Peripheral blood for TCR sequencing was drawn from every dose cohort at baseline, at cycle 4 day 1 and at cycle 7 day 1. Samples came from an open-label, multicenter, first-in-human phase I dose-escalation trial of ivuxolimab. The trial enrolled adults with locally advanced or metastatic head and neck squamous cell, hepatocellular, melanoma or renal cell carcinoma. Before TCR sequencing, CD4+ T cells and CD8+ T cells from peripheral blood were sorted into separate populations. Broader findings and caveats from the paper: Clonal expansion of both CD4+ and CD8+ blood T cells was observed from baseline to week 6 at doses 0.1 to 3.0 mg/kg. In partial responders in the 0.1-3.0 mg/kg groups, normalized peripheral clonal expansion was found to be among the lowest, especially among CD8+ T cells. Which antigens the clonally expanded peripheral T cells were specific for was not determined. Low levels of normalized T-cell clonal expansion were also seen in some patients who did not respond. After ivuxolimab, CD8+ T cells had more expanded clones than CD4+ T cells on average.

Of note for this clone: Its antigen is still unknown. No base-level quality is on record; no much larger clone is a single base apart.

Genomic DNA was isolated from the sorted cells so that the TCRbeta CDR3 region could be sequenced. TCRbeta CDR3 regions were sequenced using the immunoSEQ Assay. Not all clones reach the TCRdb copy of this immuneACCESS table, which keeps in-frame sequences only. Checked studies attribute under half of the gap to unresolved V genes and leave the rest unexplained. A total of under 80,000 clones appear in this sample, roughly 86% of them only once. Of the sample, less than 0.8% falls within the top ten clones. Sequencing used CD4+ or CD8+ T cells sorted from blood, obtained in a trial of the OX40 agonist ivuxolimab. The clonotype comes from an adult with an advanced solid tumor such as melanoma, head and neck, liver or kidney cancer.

CDR3 loop: CASSLVGLVQPQHF. The nucleotide sequence reads as follows: TGTGCCAGCAGCTTGGTAGGGTTGGTTCAGCCCCAGCATTTT. The chain is encoded by TRBV5-8 joined to TRBJ1-5, with an unclear D gene assignment. The CDR3 has 14 amino acids, counting the end cysteine and phenylalanine. Solely the CDR3 DNA is kept, with 42 bases framed from the first base. The V and J ends are trimmed by 0 bases and 6 bases, leaving 10 bases between them. The germline V gene provides CDR1 SGHTS and CDR2 YDEGEE.